The 3 T cell receptor beta chains below come from one sample, sequenced in a study of blood T cell repertoires in COVID-19. The assay was immunoSEQ multiplex PCR, and TCRdb's table has in-frame clones only and misses some. The sample yields about 130,000 clones, around 81% seen once. Sequenced input: peripheral blood. These receptor sequences come from a human donor in a cohort sampled during active COVID-19.

V is TRBV4-2 and J is TRBJ2-7; D is undetermined. The germline CDR1 and CDR2 sequences are LGHNA and YNFKEQ. Trimming cost V 2 bases and J 1 base, with 9 bases left between them. The CDR3 covers 14 residues. CDR3 coding DNA: TGTGCCAGCAGCCAACCCCCCCCGTCCTACGAGCAGTACTTC. Residues: CASSQPPPSYEQYF.

The V and J genes are TRBV6-5 and TRBJ1-1; TRBD1 might be the D (6 bases). CDR1 is MNHEY and CDR2 is SVGAGI in the germline V gene. Deletions cut 2 bases from V and 1 base from J, with 8 bases between. The CDR3 is 14 residues long. This CDR3 reads CASSYGRGNTEAFF. Written as DNA, the CDR3 is TGTGCCAGCAGTTACGGCAGGGGGAACACTGAAGCTTTCTTT.

As regards this clone: Other DNA variants within this sample encode the same CDR3. The CDR3 spells CAWSVQGNQPQHF. The DNA of the CDR3 is TGTGCCTGGAGCGTACAGGGGAATCAGCCCCAGCATTTT. This sequence joins TRBV30 and TRBJ1-5, with TRBD1 matching 7 bases. Germline lookup yields CDR1 GTSNPN and CDR2 SVGIG (reference sequence). V shed 3 bases, J shed 4 bases, and the junction held 3 bases outside the gene matches. This CDR3 region has 13 residues.